These 6 T cell receptor beta chains came from one sample sequenced in a study of vaccination and CD4 T cells after COVID-19. The Oncomine TCR Beta short-read assay was applied to DNA of cultured CD4+ T cells. TCRdb ran MiXCR on the PCR reads and lists one entry per CDR3 protein. The table records fewer than 20,000 distinct CDR3 sequences, about 56% of them present only once. Treatment in this sample: roughly ten-day PBMC culture with coronavirus spike peptide pools or control peptides (ViraFEST assay). These receptors lack a known antigen. The sample here was CD4+ T cells from blood, cultured in vitro, taken before SARS-CoV-2 vaccination. Receptors originate from a human donor who had recovered from COVID-19.

This clonotype was detected only a few times. The genes are TRBV7-6 and TRBJ2-3; D remains unclear. The germline V and J ends were trimmed by 5 bases and 5 bases, with 11 bases remaining between them. CDR1 is SGHVS and CDR2 is FNYEAQ in the germline V gene. The CDR3 sequence is 13 residues long. The CDR3 DNA reads TGTGCCAGCAGCCCGCAGTATGGAGATACGCAGTATTTT. This codes for CASSPQYGDTQYF.

This clonotype was counted only a few times. This chain joins TRBV6-1 and TRBJ2-3, with D tentatively TRBD2 (6 bases). The CDR3 runs 15 residues. Germline loops: CDR1 MNHNS, CDR2 SASEGT. V was clipped by 6 bases and J by 1 base, with 14 bases between them. CDR3 region: CASSPGLLGTDTQYF. Here the CDR3 DNA reads TGTGCCAGCAGCCCCGGACTATTAGGCACAGATACGCAGTATTTT.

This clonotype has just a few counts. The rearrangement uses TRBV5-6 and TRBJ1-2; 7 positions agree with TRBD1. The length of the CDR3 is 14 residues. Trimming at V came to 1 base and at J to 4 bases, leaving 4 bases not matched to a gene. Germline lookup yields CDR1 SGHDT and CDR2 YYEEEE. The CDR3 loop reads CASSLTGATYGYTF. CDR3 sequence (DNA): TGTGCCAGCAGCTTGACAGGGGCTACCTATGGCTACACCTTC.

As regards this clonotype: One end of the junction is discordant with germline, which a read error may explain. This sequence joins TRBV20-1 and TRBJ1-6, with TRBD1 matching over 8 bases. CDR3 length equals 16 residues. Germline CDR1 and CDR2: DFQATT and SNEGSKA (reference sequence). The CDR3 nucleotides read TGCAGTGCTGGGAACAGGGGGGAGGATAATAATTCACCCCCCCACTTT. It translates to CSAGNRGEDNNSPPHF.

The chain links TRBV6-1 to TRBJ2-3; 14 bases agree with TRBD2. The CDR3 has 15 amino acids. Trimming removed 6 bases from V and 6 bases from J; junction bases left unmatched: 5. CDR1 and CDR2 from the germline V gene are MNHNS and SASEGT. The DNA for the CDR3 is TGTGCCAGCAGCGCCGGGACTAGCGGGAGTGATACGCAGTATTTT. This translates into CASSAGTSGSDTQYF.

The chain links TRBV20-1 to TRBJ2-3, with 10 nucleotides matching TRBD2. CDR1 DFQATT and CDR2 SNEGSKA come from the germline V gene (reference sequence). V lost 4 bases, J lost 7 bases, and 23 bases stayed unmatched. CDR3 length: 19 residues. Written as DNA, the CDR3 is TGCAGTGCTATCCCACTTTTTAGTCCTAGCGGGAGAATAGTGAATACGCAGTATTTT. It encodes CSAIPLFSPSGRIVNTQYF.